This TCR beta chain was sequenced in a study of cytomegalovirus exposure and HLA in healthy donors. This clone was observed a handful of times. Trimming took 3 bases from V and 3 from J, leaving 6 bases between them. Looked up from germline, CDR1 is WSHSY and CDR2 is SAAADI. This CDR3 is built from 12 residues. Vbeta (60) and Jbeta (13) primers were used in the PCR. Some clones are missing from TCRdb's copy, which holds only in-frame ones; the method was immunoSEQ multiplex PCR. The table shows about 130,000 clones, with 74% occurring only once. The rearrangement links TRBV10-2 to TRBJ2-7; D is unresolved. Sequencing was carried out using PBMCs. This TCR was recovered from a woman between 45 and 60 years old in good health and CMV-seropositive. The CDR3 loop reads CASSEQNYEQYF. The CDR3 bases are TGCGCCAGCAGTGAACAGAACTACGAGCAGTACTTC.